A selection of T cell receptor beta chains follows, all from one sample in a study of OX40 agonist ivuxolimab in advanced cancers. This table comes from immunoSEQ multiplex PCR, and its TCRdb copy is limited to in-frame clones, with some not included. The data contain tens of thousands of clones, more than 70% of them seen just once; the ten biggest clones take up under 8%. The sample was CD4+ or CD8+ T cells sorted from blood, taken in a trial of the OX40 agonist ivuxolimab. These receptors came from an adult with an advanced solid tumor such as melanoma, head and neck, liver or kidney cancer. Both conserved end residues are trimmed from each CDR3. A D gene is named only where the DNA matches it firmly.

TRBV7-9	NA	ASTLKATNEKLF
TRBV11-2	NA	ASSPEGTFRDEQY
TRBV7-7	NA	ASSHLRGNEQF
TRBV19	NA	ASSIPPSGANVLT
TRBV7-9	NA	ASSLDGGFQETQY
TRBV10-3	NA	AIRLTGSNGELF
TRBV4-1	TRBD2	ASRPSGSSYNEQF
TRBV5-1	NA	ASSSSSGFFYNEQF
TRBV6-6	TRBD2	ASSYLAATDTQY
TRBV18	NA	ASSRLTSSHYTDTQY
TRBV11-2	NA	ASSPGTLRRGSNYGYT
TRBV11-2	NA	ASSRGQLREQY
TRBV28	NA	ASSLYGPPSEQY
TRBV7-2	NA	ASSAHVGGAYGYT
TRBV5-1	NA	ASSLDGASTDTQY
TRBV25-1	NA	ARRAGGEQF
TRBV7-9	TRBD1	ASSSQGGPTEAF
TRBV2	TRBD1	ASSEGARTEAF
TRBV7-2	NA	ASNLGVRHGYT
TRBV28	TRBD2	ASSYPALGTSTFVGSYNEQF
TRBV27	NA	ARKQLAIYNEQF
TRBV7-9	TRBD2	ASSRGTTNTGELF
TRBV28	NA	ASSLVGSGYGYT
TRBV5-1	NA	ASSFSFPSTDTQY
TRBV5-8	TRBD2	ASSLMVTGGRKF
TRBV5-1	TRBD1	ASTDRAAGELF
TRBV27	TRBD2	ASSSGLAGGTQY
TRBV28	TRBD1	ASSSGQGSGYT
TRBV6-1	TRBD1	ASSDSVQGDRPQH
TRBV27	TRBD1	ASSFSTGGNSPLH
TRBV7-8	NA	ASSLAEWAGYNEQF
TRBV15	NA	ATSRDRHYEQY
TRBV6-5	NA	ASRRRLGYNEQF